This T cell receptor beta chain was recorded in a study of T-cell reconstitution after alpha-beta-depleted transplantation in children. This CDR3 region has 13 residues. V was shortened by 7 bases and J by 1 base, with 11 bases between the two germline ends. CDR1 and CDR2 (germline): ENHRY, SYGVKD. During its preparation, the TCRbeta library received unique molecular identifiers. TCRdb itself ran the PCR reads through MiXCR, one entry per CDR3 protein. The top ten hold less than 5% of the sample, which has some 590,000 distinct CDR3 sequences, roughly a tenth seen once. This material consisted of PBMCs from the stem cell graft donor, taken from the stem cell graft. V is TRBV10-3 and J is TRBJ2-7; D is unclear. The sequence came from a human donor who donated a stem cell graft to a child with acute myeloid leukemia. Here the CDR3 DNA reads TGTGCCATCACCGAACGGGTGTCCTACGAGCAGTACTTC. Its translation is CAITERVSYEQYF.